Detailed here is one TCR beta chain. The antigen remains unidentified. The sample originates from a study of T cells in Graves' hyperthyroidism and ophthalmopathy. Findings and limits, study-wide: The majority of expanded thyroid clonotypes above 0.001 also appeared in blood. The model anticipated ophthalmopathy a median about six months pre-onset.

CDR3 length: 13 residues. V was trimmed by 6 bases and J by 5 bases, leaving 13 bases between them. From RNA transcripts, TCR beta CDR3 regions were amplified. A first-round RT-PCR of the TCR CDR3 used the HTBI primer set. TCRdb independently ran MiXCR on the multiplex PCR reads; one entry per CDR3 protein. The sample yields around 520,000 distinct CDR3 sequences, approximately 25% seen once. A patient was excluded if there was uncontrolled infection, other autoimmune disease, pregnancy or lactation. Diagnoses were made from clinical symptoms, serum measures (thyroxine and TRAb), thyroid ultrasound and orbital computed tomography.

This chain joins TRBV12-3 or TRBV12-4 and TRBJ2-5; D perhaps matches TRBD1 (5 bases). This TCR came from a woman under 40 with Graves' ophthalmopathy. The material sequenced was blood. In nucleotides, the CDR3 is TGTGCCAGCAGACACCGTTCAGGGGAGACCCAGTACTTC. Encoded protein: CASRHRSGETQYF.